This T cell receptor beta chain was observed in a study of blood T cell repertoires in COVID-19. Overall study: Sample material is recorded as cDNA or gDNA derived from T cells, B-cell-depleted T cells, or PBMCs.

Germline CDR1 is MDHEN and CDR2 is SYDVKM. The CDR3 loop spans 16 amino acids. The ends were cut back, 6 bases at V and 4 bases at J, with 18 bases in the middle. In the study's own analysis: By means of reference gene primer amplification, nucleated cell counts were estimated. The protocol was immunoSEQ multiplex PCR, while the TCRdb copy is restricted to in-frame clones and leaves out a portion. Clonal size and the V and J genes are those of that table, whereas D and trimming came from the DNA. The sample gives 150,000 to 200,000 clones, 70% to 80% of which show up once; about 7.8% is in the top ten. One Seattle source followed patients from active infection through their disease course.

The source is a woman in her sixties with COVID-19, enrolled during active disease. The chain is built from TRBV28 and TRBJ1-4; D might be TRBD1 (6 bases). The sample was peripheral blood. CDR3 coding DNA: TGTGCCAGCAGCGACCTTGGACAGTCATTTAATGAAAAACTGTTTTTT. It codes for CASSDLGQSFNEKLFF.